The 25 T cell receptor beta chains below come from one sample, sequenced in a study of CD8+CD57+ T cells in acquired aplastic anemia. The authors sequenced patients whose flow cytometry had shown CD8+CD57+ cell expansion. TCR beta VDJ and CDR3 profiling used genomic DNA as template. TCRdb re-analysed the reads in MiXCR, keeping a single row per CDR3 protein. The sample lists approximately 150,000 distinct CDR3 sequences; about 70% were seen once. Input material: sorted CD4+, CD8+, or CD8+CD57+ T cells (not recorded which) from PBMCs. These receptors all come from a human donor with aplastic anemia.

The chain links TRBV24-1 to TRBJ2-7; TRBD2 aligns across 10 bases. V gave up 11 bases and J gave up 3 bases; unmatched junction bases: 12. Per germline, CDR1 KGHDR and CDR2 SFDVKD. The CDR3 is 15 residues long. The chain's CDR3 is CASLTPGLARYEQYF. CDR3 nucleotides: TGTGCCAGCCTCACCCCGGGACTAGCGCGCTACGAGCAGTACTTC.

The rearrangement joins TRBV5-1 to TRBJ2-3; D is unclear. The germline gives CDR1 SGHRS, CDR2 YFSETQ. This CDR3 comprises 13 residues. The V end was cut by 2 bases, the J end by 6 bases, with 10 bases between. The CDR3 protein is CASSFGPPDTQYF. CDR3 coding DNA: TGCGCCAGCAGCTTCGGTCCACCCGATACGCAGTATTTT.

In its sample, this clonotype was seen once. The chain carries TRBV7-2 and TRBJ1-3; D is unresolved. Germline assignment: CDR1 SGHTA and CDR2 FQGNSA. This CDR3 region has 15 residues. Trimming shortened V by 1 base and J by 0 bases, and 7 bases separated the two germline ends. The CDR3 sequence is CASSLGPSSGNTIYF. CDR3 coding DNA: TGTGCCAGCAGCTTAGGACCGAGCTCTGGAAACACCATATATTTT.

The chain uses TRBV7-8 and TRBJ2-2, with 10 bases fitting TRBD1. The CDR3 contains 15 residues. V gave up 3 bases and J gave up 5 bases; unmatched junction bases: 3. Per the germline V gene, CDR1 is SGHVS and CDR2 is FQNEAQ. The CDR3 reads CASSFRQGATGELFF. The CDR3 nucleotides are TGTGCCAGCAGCTTCCGACAGGGGGCGACCGGGGAGCTGTTTTTT.

V gene TRBV7-9 combines with J gene TRBJ2-7, with D perhaps TRBD1 (5 bases). Trimming removed 1 base at V and 6 bases at J, with 13 bases between. CDR3 length equals 14 residues. Germline-derived CDR1 and CDR2 are SEHNR and FQNEAQ (reference sequence). DNA of the CDR3: TGTGCCAGCAGCTTAGATGGGGCCGTGGGCGAGCAGTACTTC. It encodes CASSLDGAVGEQYF. The full variable domain, its missing parts supplied by reference TRBV7-9 and TRBJ2-7, is DTGVSQNPRHKITKRGQNVTFRCDPISEHNRLYWYRQTLGQGPEFLTYFQNEAQLEKSRLLSDRFSAERPKGSFSTLEIQRTEQGDSAMYLCASSLDGAVGEQYFGPGTRLTVT.

The chain couples TRBV5-4 to TRBJ2-1, with 12 bases fitting TRBD2. Germline loops: CDR1 SGHNT, CDR2 YYREEE (reference sequence). The J segment lost 5 bases and the V segment lost 4 bases, leaving 7 bases of the junction unmatched. The CDR3 runs to 16 residues. This chain's CDR3 is CASSPSSGRANNEQFF. The CDR3, as DNA: TGTGCCAGCAGCCCCTCTAGCGGGAGGGCCAACAATGAGCAGTTCTTC.

The rearrangement links TRBV19 to TRBJ1-4, with 8 bases fitting TRBD1. V dropped 7 bases and J dropped 3; count of bases not matched to a gene: 7. Germline assignment: CDR1 LNHDA and CDR2 SQIVND (reference sequence). The CDR3 sequence is 15 residues long. CDR3 bases: TGTGCCAGTAACAACAGGGGGACACCTAATGAAAAACTGTTTTTT. Translating it yields CASNNRGTPNEKLFF.

In this sample, this clonotype turned up a few times. This chain links TRBV7-9 with TRBJ2-7; D is ambiguous. Trimming took off 4 bases at V and 6 bases at J, with 7 bases between the two ends. The CDR3 covers 11 residues. Looked up from germline, CDR1 is SEHNR and CDR2 is FQNEAQ (reference sequence). This CDR3 reads CASSSLVEQYF. The CDR3, as DNA: TGTGCCAGCAGCTCCCTCGTCGAGCAGTACTTC.

This chain links TRBV10-2 with TRBJ2-3; the match to TRBD2 covers 13 bases. This CDR3 region has 19 residues. The junction had 16 bases not matched to a gene; V was cut back by 6 bases and J by 4 bases. Germline values: CDR1 WSHSY, CDR2 SAAADI. In DNA form, the CDR3 reads TGCGCCAGCAGGGAGACCGGGACTAGCGGGGTTATGAAACCAGATACGCAGTATTTT. Its translation: CASRETGTSGVMKPDTQYF.

This rearrangement joins TRBV20-1 to TRBJ1-4; D uncertain. The CDR3 contains 14 residues. CDR1 is DFQATT, CDR2 SNEGSKA, per germline (reference sequence). V was cut by 3 bases and J by 7 bases, with 15 bases left in between. Here the CDR3 DNA reads TGCAGTGCTAGTAAGGGCTTCATGGGTGAAAAACTGTTTTTT. It specifies CSASKGFMGEKLFF.

V and J are TRBV29-1 and TRBJ2-5, with a possible D match to TRBD1 (6 bases). With 3 bases removed from V and 1 base from J, the gap between germline ends came to 9 bases. This CDR3 contains 13 residues. CDR1 is SQVTM and CDR2 is ANQGSEA in the germline V gene. For the CDR3, the DNA is TGCAGCGTTGATAGGACAGCCCAAGAGACCCAGTACTTC. Translated, it gives CSVDRTAQETQYF.

This clonotype has a count of ten or more. CDR3 sequence (DNA): TGTGCCAGCATCAGTTACCCCCTGGCCAGAGGGGGGACTGAAGCTTTCTTT. Amino acid sequence: CASISYPLARGGTEAFF. This chain links TRBV11-1 with TRBJ1-1, with TRBD1 as a possible D gene (6 bases). The V gene's germline CDR1 is SGHAT and CDR2 FQDESV (reference sequence). Trimming took 7 bases from V and 5 from J, leaving 26 bases between them. CDR3 length: 17 amino acids.

This chain links TRBV24-1 with TRBJ2-5; no clear D. V dropped 10 bases and J dropped 4 bases, with 12 bases sitting between them. The CDR3 length is 12 residues. Germline CDR1 KGHDR, CDR2 SFDVKD. CDR3 DNA: TGTGCCACATCGGGCCTTGCAGAGACCCAGTACTTC. Translation: CATSGLAETQYF.

This chain links TRBV24-1 with TRBJ1-5; no reliable D call. The CDR3 has 13 residues. Germline lookup yields CDR1 KGHDR and CDR2 SFDVKD. Deletions cut 7 bases from V and 5 bases from J, with 11 bases between. The CDR3 DNA sequence: TGTGCCACCAGCCTTACTGGGGATCAGCCCCAGCATTTT. Amino acid sequence: CATSLTGDQPQHF.

CDR3 coding DNA: TGTGCCAGCAGCTCGGTACCTTACATGGGGGAAAAACTGTTTTTT. It is translated as CASSSVPYMGEKLFF. The gene calls are TRBV5-5 and TRBJ1-4, with no clear D. Per germline, CDR1 SGHKS and CDR2 YYEKEE (reference sequence). The CDR3 runs 15 residues. Trimming removed 3 bases from V and 8 bases from J, with 17 bases in between.

The rearrangement links TRBV12-3 or TRBV12-4 to TRBJ1-1, with D possibly TRBD1 on 6 matching bases. V was pared by 2 bases and J by 7 bases, with 14 bases between. The CDR3 sequence is 14 residues long. CDR3 nucleotides: TGTGCCAGCAGTTTAAGGGGGGGTAGGAATGAAGCTTTCTTT. Translation gives CASSLRGGRNEAFF.

This sequence joins TRBV7-2 and TRBJ2-1, with 8 bases identical to TRBD2. Losses at the gene ends were 4 bases for V and 6 bases for J; bases not matched to a gene: 8. This CDR3 has 15 amino acids. In germline, CDR1 is SGHTA, CDR2 FQGNSA. The CDR3 loop is CASSSSRRGGNEQFF. As DNA, the CDR3 is TGTGCCAGCAGCTCATCTAGACGGGGGGGCAATGAGCAGTTCTTC.

The chain carries TRBV20-1 and TRBJ1-6, with D unresolved. Germline CDR1 reads DFQATT; CDR2 reads SNEGSKA (reference sequence). V was clipped by 6 bases and J by 0 bases, with 9 bases between them. The CDR3 is 14 residues long. This CDR3 reads CSAALSSYNSPLHF. The CDR3 DNA reads as TGCAGTGCGGCTCTGAGCTCCTATAATTCACCCCTCCACTTT.

A single count supports this clonotype. The V gene is TRBV10-3, the J gene TRBJ2-1; 10 nucleotides agree with TRBD1. This CDR3 has 14 residues. The V segment lost 6 bases and the J segment 7 bases; nucleotides outside the gene matches: 6. Looked up from germline, CDR1 is ENHRY and CDR2 is SYGVKD. This CDR3 is CAISDRGRWNEQFF. The CDR3 DNA follows: TGTGCCATCAGCGACAGGGGGCGCTGGAATGAGCAGTTCTTC.

The table lists this clonotype with a few counts. The chain carries TRBV19 and TRBJ1-6, with TRBD1 matching over 7 bases. Germline V gene lookup returns CDR1 LNHDA and CDR2 SQIVND (reference sequence). The CDR3 is made up of 17 amino acids. V shed 1 base, J shed 2 bases, and the junction held 5 bases outside the gene matches. The CDR3 sequence is CASSIGDRVAYNSPLHF. CDR3 bases: TGTGCCAGTAGTATAGGTGACAGGGTGGCCTATAATTCACCCCTCCACTTT.

The count of this clonotype is one. One end of the junction varies from germline; a read error may be responsible. The chain combines TRBV20-1 with TRBJ2-3, with 8 positions matching TRBD2. The germline V gene encodes CDR1 DFQATT and CDR2 SNEGSKA (reference sequence). The CDR3 is made up of 14 amino acids. CDR3 bases: TGCAGTGCAAGAGAGCGGGAGTACACAGATACGCAGTATTTT. It is translated as CSAREREYTDTQYF.

The rearrangement uses TRBV7-3 and TRBJ2-5; D is perhaps TRBD1 or TRBD2 (6 bases each). The CDR3 runs 13 residues. Germline loops: CDR1 SGHTA, CDR2 FQGTGA. V lost 9 bases and J 5 bases, leaving 16 bases between the germline ends. Here the CDR3 reads CASSPGALETQYF. In DNA, the CDR3 is TGTGCCAGTTCTCCGGGGGCCCTGGAGACCCAGTACTTC.

With regard to this clonotype: Sequence at one end of the junction differs from germline and may be a read error. V gene TRBV15 combines with J gene TRBJ1-6; unclear D gene. From germline, CDR1 is LNHNV and CDR2 YYDKDF (reference sequence). This CDR3 contains 13 residues. The CDR3 is CATSSSFNSPLHF. The CDR3 coding sequence is TGTGCCACCAGCTCCTCCTTTAATTCACCCCTCCACTTT.

The chain links TRBV2 to TRBJ1-1, with D perhaps matching TRBD1 (5 bases). Germline CDR1 and CDR2: SNHLY and FYNNEI. The length of the CDR3 is 13 residues. The CDR3 spells CASQGEMSTEAFF. The CDR3 DNA reads as TGTGCTAGCCAGGGCGAGATGAGCACTGAAGCTTTCTTT. Full variable domain (missing parts from reference TRBV2 and TRBJ1-1): EPEVTQTPSHQVTQMGQEVILRCVPISNHLYFYWYRQILGQKVEFLVSFYNNEISEKSEIFDDQFSVERPDGSNFTLKIRSTKLEDSAMYFCASQGEMSTEAFFGQGTRLTVV.

This clonotype was counted a few times. The chain recombines TRBV15 with TRBJ1-1; no clear D. Germline V gene lookup returns CDR1 LNHNV and CDR2 YYDKDF (reference sequence). The length of the CDR3 is 15 residues. Trimming left V 0 bases short and J 6 bases short, with 14 bases between. The CDR3 coding sequence is TGTGCCACCAGCAGAGATAGAAGAGCCGGTGCTGAAGCTTTCTTT. Translated, it gives CATSRDRRAGAEAFF.